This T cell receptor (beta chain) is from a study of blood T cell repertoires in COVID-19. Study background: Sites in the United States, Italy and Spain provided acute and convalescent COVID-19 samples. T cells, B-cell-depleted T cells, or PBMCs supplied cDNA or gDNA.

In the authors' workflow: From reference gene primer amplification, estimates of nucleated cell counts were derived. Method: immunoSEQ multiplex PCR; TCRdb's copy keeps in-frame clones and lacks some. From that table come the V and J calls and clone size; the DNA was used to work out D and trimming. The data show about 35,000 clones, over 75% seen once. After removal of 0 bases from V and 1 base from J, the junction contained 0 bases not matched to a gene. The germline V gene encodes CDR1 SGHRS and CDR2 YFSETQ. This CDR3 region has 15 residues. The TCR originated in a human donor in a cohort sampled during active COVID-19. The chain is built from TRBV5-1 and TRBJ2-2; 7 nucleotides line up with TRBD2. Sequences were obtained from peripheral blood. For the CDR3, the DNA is TGCGCCAGCAGCTTGGAGCGGGGGAACACCGGGGAGCTGTTTTTT. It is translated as CASSLERGNTGELFF.